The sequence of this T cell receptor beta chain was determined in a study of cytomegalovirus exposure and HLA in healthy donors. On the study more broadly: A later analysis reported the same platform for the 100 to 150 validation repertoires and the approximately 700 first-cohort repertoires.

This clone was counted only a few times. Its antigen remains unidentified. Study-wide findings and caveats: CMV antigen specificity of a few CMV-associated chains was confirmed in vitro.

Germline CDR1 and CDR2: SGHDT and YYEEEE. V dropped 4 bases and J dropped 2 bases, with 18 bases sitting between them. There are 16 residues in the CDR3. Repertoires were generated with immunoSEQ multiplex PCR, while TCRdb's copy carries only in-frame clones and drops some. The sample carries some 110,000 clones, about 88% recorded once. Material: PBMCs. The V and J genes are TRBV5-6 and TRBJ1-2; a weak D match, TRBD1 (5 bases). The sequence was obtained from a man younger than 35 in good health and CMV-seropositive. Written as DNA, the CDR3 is TGTGCCAGCAGCCCCGGCCTGACAGACGAAAACTATGGCTACACCTTC. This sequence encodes CASSPGLTDENYGYTF.